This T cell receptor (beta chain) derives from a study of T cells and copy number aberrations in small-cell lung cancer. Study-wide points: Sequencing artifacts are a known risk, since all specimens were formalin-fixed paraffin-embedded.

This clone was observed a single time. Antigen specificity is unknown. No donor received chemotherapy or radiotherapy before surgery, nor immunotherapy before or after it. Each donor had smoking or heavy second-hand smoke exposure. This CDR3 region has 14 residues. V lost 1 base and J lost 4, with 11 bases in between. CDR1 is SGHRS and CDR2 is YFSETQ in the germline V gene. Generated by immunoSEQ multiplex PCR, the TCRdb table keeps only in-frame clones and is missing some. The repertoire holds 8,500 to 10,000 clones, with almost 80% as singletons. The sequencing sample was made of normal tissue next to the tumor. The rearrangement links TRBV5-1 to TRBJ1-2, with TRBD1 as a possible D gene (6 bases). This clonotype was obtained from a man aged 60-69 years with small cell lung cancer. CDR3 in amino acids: CASSLNRALYGYTF. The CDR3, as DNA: TGCGCCAGCAGCTTGAACAGGGCCCTCTATGGCTACACCTTC.